The entry below gives a single T cell receptor beta chain sequence along with its context. Antigen: not known. This sample is part of a study of T cells after yellow fever vaccination. The overall study: SMART-Seq v4 Ultra Low Input prepared the low-cell-number fractions.

Germline assignment: CDR1 SGDLS and CDR2 YYNGEE. The CDR3 totals 14 residues. The V gene end was trimmed by 2 bases and the J gene end by 4 bases; junction bases not matched to a gene: 5. Conversion of TCR transcripts into cDNA relied on 5'RACE template switching, which added a universal primer site and UMIs. TCRdb used MiXCR to reprocess the 5' RACE reads, holding one entry per CDR3 protein. This sample has some 340,000 distinct CDR3 sequences; about 4% occur once, and the top ten carry around 23%. Whole-study findings and limits: Few clonotypes appeared in both CD4 and CD8 compartments. Weaker, the secondary response peaked sooner, at day 5 versus 15.

Material: PBMCs, obtained 5 days after the yellow fever booster vaccination. This receptor was obtained from a young man who received the YFV17D yellow fever vaccine. The chain uses TRBV9 and TRBJ1-1; 7 positions agree with TRBD1. The CDR3 is CASSVTTGSTEAFF. DNA of the CDR3: TGTGCCAGCAGCGTCACGACAGGGAGCACTGAAGCTTTCTTT.